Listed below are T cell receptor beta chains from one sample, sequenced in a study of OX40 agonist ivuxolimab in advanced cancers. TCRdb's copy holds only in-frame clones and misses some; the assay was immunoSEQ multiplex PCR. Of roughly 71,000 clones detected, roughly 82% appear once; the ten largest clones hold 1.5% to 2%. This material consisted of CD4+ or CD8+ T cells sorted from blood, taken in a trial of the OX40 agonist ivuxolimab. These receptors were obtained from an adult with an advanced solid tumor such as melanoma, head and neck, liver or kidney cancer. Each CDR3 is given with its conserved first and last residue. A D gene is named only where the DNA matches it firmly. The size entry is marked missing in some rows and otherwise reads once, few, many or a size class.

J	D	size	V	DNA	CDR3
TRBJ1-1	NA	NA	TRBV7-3	TGTGCCAGCAGCTTAGATCCGGGGTTGAACACTGAAGCTTTCTTT	CASSLDPGLNTEAFF
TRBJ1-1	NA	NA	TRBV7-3	TGTGCCAGCAGCTTAACTCCTTCAGGGAACACTGAAGCTTTCTTT	CASSLTPSGNTEAFF
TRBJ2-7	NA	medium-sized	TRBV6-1	TGTGCCAGCAACAGTCCCTCCTACGAGCAGTACTTC	CASNSPSYEQYF
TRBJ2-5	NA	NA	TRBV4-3	TGCGCCAGCAGCCAGAGCAACTCCAAAGAGACCCAGTACTTC	CASSQSNSKETQYF
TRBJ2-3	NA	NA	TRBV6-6	TGTGCCAGCAGCTACCTCGGTACAGATACGCAGTATTTT	CASSYLGTDTQYF
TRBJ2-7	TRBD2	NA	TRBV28	TGTGCCAGCAGTGTTAGACTAGCCTCAGGGTACGAGCAGTACTTC	CASSVRLASGYEQYF
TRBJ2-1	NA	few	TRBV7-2	TGTGCCAGCAGCTTAGCGGGAGTGGATGAGCAGTTCTTC	CASSLAGVDEQFF
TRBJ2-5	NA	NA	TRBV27	TGTGCCAGCAGTTCATACAGGGGAGGGGGAGAGACCCAGTACTTC	CASSSYRGGGETQYF
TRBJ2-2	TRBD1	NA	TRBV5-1	TGCGCCAGCAGCTGGGGGAACAGGGGCCAAGGGGGCACCGGGGAGCTGTTTTTT	CASSWGNRGQGGTGELFF
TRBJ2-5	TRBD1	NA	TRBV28	TGTGCCAGCAGTACCGGGACAGGGAAAGAGACCCAGTACTTC	CASSTGTGKETQYF
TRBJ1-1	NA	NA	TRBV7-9	TGTGCCAGCAGCCCCCCCGGACTTATGAACACTGAAGCTTTCTTT	CASSPPGLMNTEAFF
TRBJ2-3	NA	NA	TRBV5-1	TGCGCCAGCAGTCCTAGACTGAACACAGATACGCAGTATTTT	CASSPRLNTDTQYF
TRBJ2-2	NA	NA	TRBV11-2	TGTGCCAGCAGCTTAGGCTCCTGGACTGAGAACACCGGGGAGCTGTTTTTT	CASSLGSWTENTGELFF
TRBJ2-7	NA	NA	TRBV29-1	TGCAGCGTTTACTCGGCTCTTATGGGGGACGAGCAGTACTTC	CSVYSALMGDEQYF
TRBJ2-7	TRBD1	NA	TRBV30	TGTGCCTGGAGTGGCCGGACAGGGATCAACGAGCAGTACTTC	CAWSGRTGINEQYF
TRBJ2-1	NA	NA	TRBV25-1	TGTGCCAGCAGTGAATTTCGGGGGTTGAAGCAGTTCTTC	CASSEFRGLKQFF
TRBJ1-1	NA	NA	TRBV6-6	TGTGCCAGCAGTGCCTCAGGGGTGGCTGAAGCTTTCTTT	CASSASGVAEAFF
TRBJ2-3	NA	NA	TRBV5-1	TGCGCCAGCAGCGACGGCCCCGCTAGCTTCTCGGCAGATACGCAGTATTTT	CASSDGPASFSADTQYF